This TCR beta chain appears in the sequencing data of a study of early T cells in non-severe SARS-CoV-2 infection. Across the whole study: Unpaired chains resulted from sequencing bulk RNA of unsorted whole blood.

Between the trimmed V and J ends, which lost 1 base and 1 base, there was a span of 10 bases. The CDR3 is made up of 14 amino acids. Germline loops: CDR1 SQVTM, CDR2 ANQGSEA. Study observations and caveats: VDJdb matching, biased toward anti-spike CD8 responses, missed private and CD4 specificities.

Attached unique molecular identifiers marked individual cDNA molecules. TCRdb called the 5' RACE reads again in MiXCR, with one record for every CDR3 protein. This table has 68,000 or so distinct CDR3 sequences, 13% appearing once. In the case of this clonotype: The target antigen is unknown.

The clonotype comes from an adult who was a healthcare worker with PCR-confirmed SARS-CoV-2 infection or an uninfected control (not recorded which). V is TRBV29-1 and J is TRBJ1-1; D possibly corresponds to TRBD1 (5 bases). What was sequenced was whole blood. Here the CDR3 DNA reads TGCAGCGTTGAAGTAGGGCAGGGGAACACTGAAGCTTTCTTT. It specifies CSVEVGQGNTEAFF.